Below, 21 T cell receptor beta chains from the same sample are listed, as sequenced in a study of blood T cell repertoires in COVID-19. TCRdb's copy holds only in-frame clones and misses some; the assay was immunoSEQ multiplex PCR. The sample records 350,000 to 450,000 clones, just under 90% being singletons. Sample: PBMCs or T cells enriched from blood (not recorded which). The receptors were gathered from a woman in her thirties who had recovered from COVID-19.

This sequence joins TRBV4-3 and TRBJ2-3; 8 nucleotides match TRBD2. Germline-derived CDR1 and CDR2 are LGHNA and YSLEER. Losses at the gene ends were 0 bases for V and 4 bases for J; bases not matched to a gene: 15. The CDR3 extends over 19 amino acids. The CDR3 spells CASSQDRSSGAYPADTQYF. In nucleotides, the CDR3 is TGCGCCAGCAGCCAAGATCGGAGTAGCGGGGCCTACCCGGCAGATACGCAGTATTTT.

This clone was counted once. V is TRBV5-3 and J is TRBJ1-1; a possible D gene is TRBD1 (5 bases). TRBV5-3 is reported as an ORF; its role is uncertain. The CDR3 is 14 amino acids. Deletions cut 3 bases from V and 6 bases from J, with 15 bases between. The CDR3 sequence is CARSSDQGVSEAFF. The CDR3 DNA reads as TGTGCCAGAAGCTCGGACCAGGGTGTCTCTGAAGCTTTCTTT.

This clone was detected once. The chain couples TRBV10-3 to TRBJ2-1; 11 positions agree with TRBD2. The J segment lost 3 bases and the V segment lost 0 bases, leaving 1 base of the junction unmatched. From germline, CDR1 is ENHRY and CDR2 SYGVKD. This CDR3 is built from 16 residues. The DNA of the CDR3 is TGTGCCATCAGTGAGTCTAGCGGGGGGGGCTACAATGAGCAGTTCTTC. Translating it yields CAISESSGGGYNEQFF.

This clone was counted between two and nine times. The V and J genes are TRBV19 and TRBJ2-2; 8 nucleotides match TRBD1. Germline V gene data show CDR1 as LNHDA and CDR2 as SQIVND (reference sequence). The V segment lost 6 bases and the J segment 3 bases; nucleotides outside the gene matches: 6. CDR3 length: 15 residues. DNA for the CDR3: TGTGCCAGTAGGGCCAGGGGGCGCGACACCGGGGAGCTGTTTTTT. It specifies CASRARGRDTGELFF.

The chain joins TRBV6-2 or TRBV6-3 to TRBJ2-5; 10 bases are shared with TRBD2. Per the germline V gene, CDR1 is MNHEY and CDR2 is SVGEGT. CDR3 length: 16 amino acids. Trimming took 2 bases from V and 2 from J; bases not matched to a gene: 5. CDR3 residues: CASSYPKAGGQETQYF. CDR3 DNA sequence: TGTGCCAGCAGTTACCCTAAAGCGGGGGGGCAAGAGACCCAGTACTTC.

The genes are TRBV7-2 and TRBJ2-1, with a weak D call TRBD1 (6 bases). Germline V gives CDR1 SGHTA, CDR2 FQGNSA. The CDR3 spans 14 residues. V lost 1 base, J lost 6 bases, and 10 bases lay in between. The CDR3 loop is CASSLVRGGNEQFF. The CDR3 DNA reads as TGTGCCAGCAGCTTAGTGAGAGGGGGCAATGAGCAGTTCTTC.

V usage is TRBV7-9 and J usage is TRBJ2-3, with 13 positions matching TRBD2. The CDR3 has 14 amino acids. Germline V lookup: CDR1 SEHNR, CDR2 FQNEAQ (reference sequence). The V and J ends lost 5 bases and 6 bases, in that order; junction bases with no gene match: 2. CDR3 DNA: TGTGCCAGCAGCCGACTAGCGGGGGGTGATACGCAGTATTTT. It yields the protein CASSRLAGGDTQYF.

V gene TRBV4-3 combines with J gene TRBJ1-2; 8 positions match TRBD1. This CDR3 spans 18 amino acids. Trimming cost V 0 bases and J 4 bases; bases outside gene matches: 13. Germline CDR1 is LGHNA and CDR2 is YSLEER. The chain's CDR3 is CASSQDQRGQGLLYGYTF. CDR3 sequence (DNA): TGCGCCAGCAGCCAAGATCAACGTGGACAGGGACTACTCTATGGCTACACCTTC.

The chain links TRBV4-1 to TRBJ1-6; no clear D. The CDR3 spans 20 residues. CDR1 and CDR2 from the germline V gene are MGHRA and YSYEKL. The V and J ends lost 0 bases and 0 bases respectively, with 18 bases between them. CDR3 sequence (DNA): TGCGCCAGCAGCCAAGAGGTTCCAGGCGTCGCGAGCTCCTATAATTCACCCCTCCACTTT. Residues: CASSQEVPGVASSYNSPLHF.

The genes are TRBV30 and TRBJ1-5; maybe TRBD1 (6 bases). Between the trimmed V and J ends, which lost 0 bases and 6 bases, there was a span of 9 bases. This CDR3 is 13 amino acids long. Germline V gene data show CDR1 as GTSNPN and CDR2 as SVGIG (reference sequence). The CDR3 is CAWSVGGGQPQHF. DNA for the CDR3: TGTGCCTGGAGTGTAGGGGGTGGTCAGCCCCAGCATTTT.

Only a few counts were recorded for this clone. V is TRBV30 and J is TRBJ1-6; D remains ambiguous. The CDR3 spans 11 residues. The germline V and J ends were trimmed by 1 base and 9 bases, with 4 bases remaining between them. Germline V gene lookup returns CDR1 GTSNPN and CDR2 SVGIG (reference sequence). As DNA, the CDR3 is TGTGCCTGGAGTGCTTCTTCACCCCTCCACTTT. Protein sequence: CAWSASSPLHF.

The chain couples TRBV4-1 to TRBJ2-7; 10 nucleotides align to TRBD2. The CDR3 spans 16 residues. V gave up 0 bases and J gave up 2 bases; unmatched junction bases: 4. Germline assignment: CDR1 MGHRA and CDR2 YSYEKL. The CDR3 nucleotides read TGCGCCAGCAGCCAAGACCTAGCGGGGGCCACCTACGAGCAGTACTTC. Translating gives CASSQDLAGATYEQYF.

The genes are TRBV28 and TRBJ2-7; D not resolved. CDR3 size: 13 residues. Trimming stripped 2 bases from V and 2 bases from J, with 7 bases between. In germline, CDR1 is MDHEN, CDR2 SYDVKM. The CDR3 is CASSLQNTYEQYF. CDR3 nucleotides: TGTGCCAGCAGTTTACAGAATACCTACGAGCAGTACTTC.

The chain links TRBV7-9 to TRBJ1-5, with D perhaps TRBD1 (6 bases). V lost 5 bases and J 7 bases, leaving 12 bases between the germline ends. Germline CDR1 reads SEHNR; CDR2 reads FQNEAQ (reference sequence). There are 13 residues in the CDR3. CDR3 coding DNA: TGTGCCAGCAGCCTTTCGAGGGGGCAGCCCCAGCATTTT. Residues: CASSLSRGQPQHF. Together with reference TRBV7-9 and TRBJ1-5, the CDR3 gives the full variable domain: DTGVSQNPRHKITKRGQNVTFRCDPISEHNRLYWYRQTLGQGPEFLTYFQNEAQLEKSRLLSDRFSAERPKGSFSTLEIQRTEQGDSAMYLCASSLSRGQPQHFGDGTRLSIL.

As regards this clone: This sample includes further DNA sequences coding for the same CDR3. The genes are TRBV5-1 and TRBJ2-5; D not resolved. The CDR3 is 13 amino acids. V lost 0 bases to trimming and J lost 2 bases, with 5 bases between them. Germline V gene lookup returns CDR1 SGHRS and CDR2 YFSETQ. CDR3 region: CASSLAQQETQYF. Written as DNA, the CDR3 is TGCGCCAGCAGCTTGGCCCAACAAGAGACCCAGTACTTC.

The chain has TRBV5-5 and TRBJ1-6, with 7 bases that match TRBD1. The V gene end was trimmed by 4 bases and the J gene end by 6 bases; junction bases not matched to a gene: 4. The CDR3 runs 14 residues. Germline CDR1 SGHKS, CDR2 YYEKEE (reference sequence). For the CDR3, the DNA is TGTGCCAGCAGCCAGGGGGAACTTAATTCACCCCTCCACTTT. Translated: CASSQGELNSPLHF.

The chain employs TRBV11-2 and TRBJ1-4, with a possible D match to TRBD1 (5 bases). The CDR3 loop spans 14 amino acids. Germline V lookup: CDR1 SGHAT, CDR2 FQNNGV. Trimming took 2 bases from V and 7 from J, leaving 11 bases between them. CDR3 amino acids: CASSLTGWGEKLFF. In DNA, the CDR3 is TGTGCCAGCAGCTTAACAGGCTGGGGTGAAAAACTGTTTTTT.

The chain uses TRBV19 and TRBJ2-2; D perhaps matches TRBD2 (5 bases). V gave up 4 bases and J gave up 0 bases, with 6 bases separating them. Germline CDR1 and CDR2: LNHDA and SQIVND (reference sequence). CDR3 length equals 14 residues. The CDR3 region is CASSSSANTGELFF. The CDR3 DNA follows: TGTGCCAGTAGTAGTAGCGCGAACACCGGGGAGCTGTTTTTT.

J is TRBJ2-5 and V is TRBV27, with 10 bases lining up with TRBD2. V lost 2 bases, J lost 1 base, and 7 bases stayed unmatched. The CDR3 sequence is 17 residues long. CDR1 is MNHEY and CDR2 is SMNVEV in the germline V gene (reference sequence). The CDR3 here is CASSLLSSGGFQETQYF. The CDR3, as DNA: TGTGCCAGCAGTTTACTTTCTAGCGGGGGATTCCAAGAGACCCAGTACTTC.

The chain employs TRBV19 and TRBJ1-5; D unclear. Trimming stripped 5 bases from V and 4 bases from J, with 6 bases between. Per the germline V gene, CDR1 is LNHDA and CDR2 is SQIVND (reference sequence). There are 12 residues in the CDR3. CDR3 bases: TGTGCCAGTAGTTTCCGGAATCAGCCCCAGCATTTT. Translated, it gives CASSFRNQPQHF.

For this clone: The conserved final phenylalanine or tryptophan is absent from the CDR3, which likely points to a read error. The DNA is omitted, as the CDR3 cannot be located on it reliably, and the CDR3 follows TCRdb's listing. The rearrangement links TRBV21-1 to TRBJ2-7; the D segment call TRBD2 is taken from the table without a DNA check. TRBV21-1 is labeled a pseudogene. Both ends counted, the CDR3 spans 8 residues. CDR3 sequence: CATSIARD.